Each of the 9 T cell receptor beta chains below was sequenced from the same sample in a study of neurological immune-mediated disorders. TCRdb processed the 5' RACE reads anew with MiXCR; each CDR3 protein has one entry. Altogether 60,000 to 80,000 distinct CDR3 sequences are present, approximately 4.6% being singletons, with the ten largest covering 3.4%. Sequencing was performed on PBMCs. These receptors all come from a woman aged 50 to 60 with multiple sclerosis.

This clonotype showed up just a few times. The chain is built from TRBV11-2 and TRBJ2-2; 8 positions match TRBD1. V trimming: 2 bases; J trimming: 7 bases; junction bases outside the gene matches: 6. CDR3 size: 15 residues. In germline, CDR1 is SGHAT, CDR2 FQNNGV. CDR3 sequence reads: CASSLIGQGYGELFF. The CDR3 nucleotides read TGTGCCAGCAGCTTAATCGGACAGGGTTACGGGGAGCTGTTTTTT.

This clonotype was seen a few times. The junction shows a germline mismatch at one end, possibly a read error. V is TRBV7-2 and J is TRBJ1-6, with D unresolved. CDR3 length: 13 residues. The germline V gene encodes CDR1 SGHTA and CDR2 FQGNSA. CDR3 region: CASSPGLKSPLNF. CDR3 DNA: TGTGCCAGCAGCCCTGGACTGAAGTCACCCCTCAACTTT. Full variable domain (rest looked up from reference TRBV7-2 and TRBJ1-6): GAGVSQSPSNKVTEKGKDVELRCDPISGHTALYWYRQSLGQGLEFLIYFQGNSAPDKSGLPSDRFSAERTGGSVSTLTIQRTQQEDSAVYLCASSPGLKSPLNFGNGTRLTVT.

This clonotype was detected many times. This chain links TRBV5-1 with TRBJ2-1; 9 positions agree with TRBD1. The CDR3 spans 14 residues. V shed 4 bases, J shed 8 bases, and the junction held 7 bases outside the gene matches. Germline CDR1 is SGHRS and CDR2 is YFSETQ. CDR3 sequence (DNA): TGCGCCAGCAGCGTACAGGGGGCCGGGGATGAGCAGTTCTTC. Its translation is CASSVQGAGDEQFF.

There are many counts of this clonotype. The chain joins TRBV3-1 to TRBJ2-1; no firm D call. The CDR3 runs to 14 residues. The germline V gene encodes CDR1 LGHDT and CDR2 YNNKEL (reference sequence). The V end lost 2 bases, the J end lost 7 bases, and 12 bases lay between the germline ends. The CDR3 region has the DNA TGTGCCAGCAGCCAACCCTCCGTTAAAAATGAGCAGTTCTTC. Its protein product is CASSQPSVKNEQFF.

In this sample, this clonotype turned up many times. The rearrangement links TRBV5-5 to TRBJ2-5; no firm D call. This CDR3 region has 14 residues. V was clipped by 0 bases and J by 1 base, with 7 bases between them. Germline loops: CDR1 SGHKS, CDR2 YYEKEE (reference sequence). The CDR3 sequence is CASSLVDGQETQYF. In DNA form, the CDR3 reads TGTGCCAGCAGCTTGGTGGACGGCCAAGAGACCCAGTACTTC.

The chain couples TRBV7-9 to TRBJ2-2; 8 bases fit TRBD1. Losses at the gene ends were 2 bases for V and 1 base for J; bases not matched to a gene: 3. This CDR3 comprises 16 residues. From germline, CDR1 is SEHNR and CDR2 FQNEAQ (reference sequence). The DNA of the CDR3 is TGTGCCAGCAGCTTAAAGGACAGGGAGAACACCGGGGAGCTGTTTTTT. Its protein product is CASSLKDRENTGELFF.

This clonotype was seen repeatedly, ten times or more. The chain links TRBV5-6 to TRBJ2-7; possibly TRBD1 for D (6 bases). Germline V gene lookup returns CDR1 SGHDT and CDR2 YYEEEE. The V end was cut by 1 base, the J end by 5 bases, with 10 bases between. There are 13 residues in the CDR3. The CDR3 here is CASSLRGIHEQYV. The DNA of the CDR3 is TGTGCCAGCAGCTTGAGGGGGATCCACGAGCAGTACGTC.

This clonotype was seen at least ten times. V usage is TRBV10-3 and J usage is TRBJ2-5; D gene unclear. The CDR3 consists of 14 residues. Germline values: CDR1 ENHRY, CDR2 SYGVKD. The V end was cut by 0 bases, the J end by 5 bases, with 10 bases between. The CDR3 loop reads CAISESISVETQYF. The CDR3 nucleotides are TGTGCCATCAGTGAGTCGATCTCGGTGGAGACCCAGTACTTC.

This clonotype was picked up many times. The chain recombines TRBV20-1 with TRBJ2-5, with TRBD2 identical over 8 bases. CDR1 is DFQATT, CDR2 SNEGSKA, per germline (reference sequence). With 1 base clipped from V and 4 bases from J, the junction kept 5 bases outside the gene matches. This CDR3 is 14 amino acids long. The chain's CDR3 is CSARVPSGGETQYF. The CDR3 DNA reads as TGCAGTGCTAGAGTCCCCAGCGGGGGAGAGACCCAGTACTTC.